These 6 T cell receptor beta chains share one sample of origin, sequenced in a study of T-cell reconstitution after alpha-beta-depleted transplantation in children. For TCRbeta, the library was prepared with unique molecular identifiers. TCRdb recomputed calls from the PCR reads with MiXCR, one row per CDR3 protein. Among 450,000 to 550,000 distinct CDR3 sequences listed, 11% were seen once. Sequenced here: PBMCs, mostly from graft donor cells, sampled 180 days after TCRalphabeta/CD19-depleted stem cell transplant. The receptors shown here come from a female patient aged 2 to 10 who had a stem cell transplant for aplastic anemia, so the T cells may come from the graft donor.

CDR3 amino acids: CASSFLARSGNEQFF. CDR3 in DNA: TGTGCCAGCAGTTTCCTAGCGAGATCGGGTAATGAGCAGTTCTTC. The chain combines TRBV12-3 or TRBV12-4 with TRBJ2-1, with a tentative D call TRBD2 (6 bases). This CDR3 is 15 amino acids long. V was shortened by 3 bases and J by 7 bases, with 16 bases between the two germline ends.

With respect to this clonotype: The junction departs from germline at one end; a sequencing error may be responsible. The chain carries TRBV6-5 and TRBJ1-3, with no clear D. The CDR3 length is 12 residues. The V gene's germline CDR1 is MNHEY and CDR2 SVGAGI. For the CDR3, the DNA is TGTGGCAGCGGGGAGTTCGGAAACACCATATATTTT. It yields the protein CGSGEFGNTIYF.

The rearrangement uses TRBV6-5 and TRBJ2-6; D is uncertain. Per germline, CDR1 MNHEY and CDR2 SVGAGI. Between the trimmed V and J ends, which lost 0 bases and 0 bases, there was a span of 6 bases. The CDR3 has 16 amino acids. CDR3 DNA sequence: TGTGCCAGCAGTTACTCGTTTGTCTCTGGGGCCAACGTCCTGACTTTC. Translating it yields CASSYSFVSGANVLTF.

V is TRBV7-2 and J is TRBJ1-5; 7 bases are shared with TRBD1. This CDR3 has 16 amino acids. CDR1 and CDR2 (germline): SGHTA, FQGNSA. J lost 2 bases, V lost 0 bases, and 4 bases had no gene match. In DNA, the CDR3 is TGTGCCAGCAGCTTAGCGAACAGGGGTGGCAATCAGCCCCAGCATTTT. It translates to CASSLANRGGNQPQHF.

This chain uses TRBV29-1 with TRBJ2-2; TRBD1 matches at 9 bases. This CDR3 is 13 amino acids long. Trimming took 5 bases from V and 7 from J; bases not matched to a gene: 5. From germline, CDR1 is SQVTM and CDR2 ANQGSEA. The CDR3, as DNA: TGCAGCGTTTACAGGGGGCCAAACGGGGAGCTGTTTTTT. Its protein product is CSVYRGPNGELFF.

This clonotype was seen more than once but under ten times. V and J are TRBV27 and TRBJ2-2; 7 nucleotides match TRBD2. CDR1 and CDR2 (germline): MNHEY, SMNVEV (reference sequence). The CDR3 has 15 amino acids. Trimming cost V 8 bases and J 1 base; bases outside gene matches: 7. The CDR3 reads CASRKAGKNTGELFF. The CDR3 DNA sequence: TGTGCCAGCCGAAAAGCGGGAAAGAACACCGGGGAGCTGTTTTTT.